Described below is a single T cell receptor (beta chain) sequence and its context. This entry belongs to a study of OX40 agonist ivuxolimab in advanced cancers. The CDR3 has 17 residues. Trimming cost V 0 bases and J 4 bases, with 13 bases left between them. The V gene's germline CDR1 is LGHNA and CDR2 YSLEER. Using immunoSEQ multiplex PCR, the repertoire was profiled, and TCRdb retains in-frame clones only, with some absent. The table has tens of thousands of clones, approximately 92% seen once. This TCR was sampled from an adult with an advanced solid tumor such as melanoma, head and neck, liver or kidney cancer. The sample was CD4+ or CD8+ T cells sorted from blood, taken in a trial of the OX40 agonist ivuxolimab. The chain is built from TRBV4-3 and TRBJ2-6; D unclear. As DNA, the CDR3 is TGCGCCAGCAGCCAAGATCCCAGTGCATTCGGGGCCAACGTCCTGACTTTC. This gives the protein CASSQDPSAFGANVLTF.